This T cell receptor beta chain is from a study of T cells after yellow fever vaccination. The CDR3 contains 13 residues. V shed 2 bases and J shed 5 bases, with 6 bases lying between them. CDR1 SGHTA and CDR2 FQGTGA come from the germline V gene. This clonotype was observed many times. As TCR cDNA was made by 5'RACE template switching, a universal primer site and UMIs were added. Each CDR3 protein is one row after TCRdb ran MiXCR on the 5' RACE reads. The sample lists about 340,000 distinct CDR3 sequences, approximately 12% occurring once. Source: CD4+ T cells sorted from PBMCs, taken 15 days after the yellow fever booster vaccination. This chain links TRBV7-3 with TRBJ2-2, with D possibly being TRBD1 or TRBD2 (5 bases each). This sequence originates from a man in his late teens or twenties who received the YFV17D yellow fever vaccine. The CDR3 reads CASSLGGTGELFF. CDR3 bases: TGTGCCAGCAGCTTAGGGGGAACCGGGGAGCTGTTTTTT.